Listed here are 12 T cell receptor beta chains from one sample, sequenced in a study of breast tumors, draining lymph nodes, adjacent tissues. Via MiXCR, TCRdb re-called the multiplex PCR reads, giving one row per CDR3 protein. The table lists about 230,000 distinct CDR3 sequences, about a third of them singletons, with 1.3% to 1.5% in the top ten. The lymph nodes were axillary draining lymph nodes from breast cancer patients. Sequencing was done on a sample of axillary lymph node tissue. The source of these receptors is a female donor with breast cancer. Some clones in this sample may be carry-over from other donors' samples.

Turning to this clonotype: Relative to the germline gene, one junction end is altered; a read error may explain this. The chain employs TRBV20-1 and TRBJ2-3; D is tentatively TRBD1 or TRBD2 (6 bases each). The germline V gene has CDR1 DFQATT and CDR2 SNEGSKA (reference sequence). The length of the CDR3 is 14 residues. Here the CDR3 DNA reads TGCAGTGCTAGAGACGGGGGCGGCACAGCTACGCAGTATTTT. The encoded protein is CSARDGGGTATQYF.

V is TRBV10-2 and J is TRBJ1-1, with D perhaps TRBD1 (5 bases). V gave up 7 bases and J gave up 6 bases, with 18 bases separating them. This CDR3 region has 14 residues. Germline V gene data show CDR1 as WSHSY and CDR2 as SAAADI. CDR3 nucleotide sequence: TGCGCCAGCACCACAGGACTGAGCAGCGCTGAAGCTTTCTTT. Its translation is CASTTGLSSAEAFF.

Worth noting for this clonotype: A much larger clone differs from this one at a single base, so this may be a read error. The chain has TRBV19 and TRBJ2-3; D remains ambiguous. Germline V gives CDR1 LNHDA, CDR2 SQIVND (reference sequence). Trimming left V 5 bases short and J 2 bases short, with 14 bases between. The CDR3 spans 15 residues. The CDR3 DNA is TGTGCCAGTAGTGTCGCCGTGGAGACCACAGATACGCAGTATTTT. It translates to CASSVAVETTDTQYF.

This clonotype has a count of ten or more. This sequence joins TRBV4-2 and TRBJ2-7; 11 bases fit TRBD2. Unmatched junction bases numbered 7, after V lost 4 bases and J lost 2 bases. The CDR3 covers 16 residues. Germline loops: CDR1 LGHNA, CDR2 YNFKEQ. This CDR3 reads CASSRSGTSGTYEQYF. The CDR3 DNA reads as TGTGCCAGCAGCCGCTCCGGGACTAGCGGCACCTACGAGCAGTACTTC.

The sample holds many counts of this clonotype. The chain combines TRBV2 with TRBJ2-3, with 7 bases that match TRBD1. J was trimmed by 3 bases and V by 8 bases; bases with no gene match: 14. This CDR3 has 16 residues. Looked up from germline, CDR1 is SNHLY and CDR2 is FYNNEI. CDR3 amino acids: CASRPDTGVVTDTQYF. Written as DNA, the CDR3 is TGTGCCAGCCGACCCGATACAGGGGTGGTTACAGATACGCAGTATTTT. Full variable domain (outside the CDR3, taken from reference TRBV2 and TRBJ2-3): EPEVTQTPSHQVTQMGQEVILRCVPISNHLYFYWYRQILGQKVEFLVSFYNNEISEKSEIFDDQFSVERPDGSNFTLKIRSTKLEDSAMYFCASRPDTGVVTDTQYFGPGTRLTVL.

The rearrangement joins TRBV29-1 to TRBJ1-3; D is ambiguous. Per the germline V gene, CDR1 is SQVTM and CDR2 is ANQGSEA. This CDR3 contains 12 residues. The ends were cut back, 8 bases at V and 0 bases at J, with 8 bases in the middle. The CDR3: CSLDRSGNTIYF. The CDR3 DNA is TGCAGCTTAGACCGCTCTGGAAACACCATATATTTT.

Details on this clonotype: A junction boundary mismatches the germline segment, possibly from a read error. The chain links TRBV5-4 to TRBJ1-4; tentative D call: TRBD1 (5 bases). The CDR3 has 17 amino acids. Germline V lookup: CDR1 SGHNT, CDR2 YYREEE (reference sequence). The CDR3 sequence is CASSMVPPGRRSEKPFF. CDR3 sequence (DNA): TGTGCCAGCAGCATGGTACCTCCGGGACGGCGAAGTGAAAAACCGTTTTTT. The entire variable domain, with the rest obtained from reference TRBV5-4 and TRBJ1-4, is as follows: ETGVTQSPTHLIKTRGQQVTLRCSSQSGHNTVSWYQQALGQGPQFIFQYYREEENGRGNFPPRFSGLQFPNYSSELNVNALELDDSALYLCASSMVPPGRRSEKPFFGSGTQLSVL.

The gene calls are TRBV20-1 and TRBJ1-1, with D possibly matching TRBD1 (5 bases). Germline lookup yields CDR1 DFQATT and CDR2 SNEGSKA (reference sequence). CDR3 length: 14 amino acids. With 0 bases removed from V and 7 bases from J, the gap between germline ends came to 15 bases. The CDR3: CSARDMAGYSEAFF. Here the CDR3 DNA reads TGCAGTGCTAGAGATATGGCAGGGTACAGTGAAGCTTTCTTT.

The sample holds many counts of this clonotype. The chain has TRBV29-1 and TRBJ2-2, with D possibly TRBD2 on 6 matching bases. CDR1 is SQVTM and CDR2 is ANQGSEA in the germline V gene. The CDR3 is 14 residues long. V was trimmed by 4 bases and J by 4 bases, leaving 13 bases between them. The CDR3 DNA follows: TGCAGCGTTGGGTTTAGCGGTGCCACCGGGGAGCTGTTTTTT. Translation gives CSVGFSGATGELFF.

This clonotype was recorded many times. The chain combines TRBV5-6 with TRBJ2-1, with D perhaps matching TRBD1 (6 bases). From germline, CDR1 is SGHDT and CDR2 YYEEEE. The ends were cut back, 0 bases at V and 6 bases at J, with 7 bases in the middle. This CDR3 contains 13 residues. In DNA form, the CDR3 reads TGTGCCAGCAGCTTGGGGGGGCCCAATGAGCAGTTCTTC. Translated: CASSLGGPNEQFF. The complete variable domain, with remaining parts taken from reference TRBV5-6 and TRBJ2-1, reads DAGVTQSPTHLIKTRGQQVTLRCSPKSGHDTVSWYQQALGQGPQFIFQYYEEEERQRGNFPDRFSGHQFPNYSSELNVNALLLGDSALYLCASSLGGPNEQFFGPGTRLTVL.

CDR3 nucleotides: TGTGCCAGCAGTCAGGAAGGGACTAGCACAGATACGCAGTATTTT. This gives the protein CASSQEGTSTDTQYF. The V gene is TRBV11-3, the J gene TRBJ2-3; D might be TRBD2 (6 bases). Per germline, CDR1 SGHNT and CDR2 YENEEA. Trimming pared 6 bases from V and 0 bases from J, leaving 13 bases between. The CDR3 is 15 residues long. The full variable domain, rest sourced from reference TRBV11-3 and TRBJ2-3, is EAGVVQSPRYKIIEKKQPVAFWCNPISGHNTLYWYLQNLGQGPELLIRYENEEAVDDSQLPKDRFSAERLKGVDSTLKIQPAELGDSAVYLCASSQEGTSTDTQYFGPGTRLTVL.

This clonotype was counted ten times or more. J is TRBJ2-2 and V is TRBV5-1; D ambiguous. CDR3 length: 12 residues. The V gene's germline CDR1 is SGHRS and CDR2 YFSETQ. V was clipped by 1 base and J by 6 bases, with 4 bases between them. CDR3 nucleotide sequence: TGCGCCAGCAGCTTGAGGTCCGGGGAGCTGTTTTTT. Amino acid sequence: CASSLRSGELFF.